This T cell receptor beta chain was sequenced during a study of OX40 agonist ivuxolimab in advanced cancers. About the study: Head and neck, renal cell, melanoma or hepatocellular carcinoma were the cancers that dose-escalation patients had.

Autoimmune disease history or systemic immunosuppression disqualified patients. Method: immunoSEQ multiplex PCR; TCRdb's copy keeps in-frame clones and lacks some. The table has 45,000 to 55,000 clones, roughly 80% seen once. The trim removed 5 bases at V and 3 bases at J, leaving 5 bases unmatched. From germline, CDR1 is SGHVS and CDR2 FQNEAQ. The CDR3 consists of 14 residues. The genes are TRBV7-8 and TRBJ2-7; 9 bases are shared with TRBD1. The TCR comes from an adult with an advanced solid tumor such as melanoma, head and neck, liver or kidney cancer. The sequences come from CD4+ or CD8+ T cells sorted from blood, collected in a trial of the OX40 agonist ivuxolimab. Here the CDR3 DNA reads TGTGCCAGCAGCCGAGGGACAGGGCACTACGAGCAGTACTTC. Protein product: CASSRGTGHYEQYF. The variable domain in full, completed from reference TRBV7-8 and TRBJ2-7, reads GAGVSQSPRYKVAKRGQDVALRCDPISGHVSLFWYQQALGQGPEFLTYFQNEAQLDKSGLPSDRFFAERPEGSVSTLKIQRTQQEDSAVYLCASSRGTGHYEQYFGPGTRLTVT.